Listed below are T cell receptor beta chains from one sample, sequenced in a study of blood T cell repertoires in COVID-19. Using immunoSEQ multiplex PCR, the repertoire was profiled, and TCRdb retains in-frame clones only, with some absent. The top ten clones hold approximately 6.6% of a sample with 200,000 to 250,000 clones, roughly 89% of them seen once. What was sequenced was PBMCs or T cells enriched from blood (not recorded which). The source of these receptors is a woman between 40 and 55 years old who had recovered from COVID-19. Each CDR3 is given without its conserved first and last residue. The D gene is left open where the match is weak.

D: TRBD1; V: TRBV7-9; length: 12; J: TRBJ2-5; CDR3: ASRAGTGEETQY
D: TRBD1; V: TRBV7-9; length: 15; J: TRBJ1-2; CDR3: ASSSAGQGASNYGYT
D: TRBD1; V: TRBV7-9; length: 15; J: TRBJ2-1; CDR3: ASSSQTTGGSYNEQF
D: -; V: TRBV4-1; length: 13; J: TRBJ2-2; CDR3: ASSQRDQNTGELF
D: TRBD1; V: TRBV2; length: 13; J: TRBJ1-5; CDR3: ASSRRQGGDQPQH
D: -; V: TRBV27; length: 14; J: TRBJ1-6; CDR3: ASSSRTGGLNSPLH
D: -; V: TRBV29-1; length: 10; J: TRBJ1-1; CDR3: SYKGVYTEAF
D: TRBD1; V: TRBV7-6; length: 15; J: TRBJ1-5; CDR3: ASSLRPPGQGDQPQH
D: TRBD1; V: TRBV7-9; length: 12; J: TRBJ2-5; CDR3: ASSLTGWGETQY
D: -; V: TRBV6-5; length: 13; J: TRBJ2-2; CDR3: ASSRLSGLTGELF
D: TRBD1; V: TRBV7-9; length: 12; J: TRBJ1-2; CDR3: ASSPGTGLFGYT
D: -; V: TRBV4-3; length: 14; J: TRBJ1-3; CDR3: ASSQVQGNAGNTIY
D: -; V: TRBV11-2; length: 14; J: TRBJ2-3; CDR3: ASSSRGRVRPDTQY
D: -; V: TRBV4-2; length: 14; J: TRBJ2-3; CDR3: ASSQEAREWADTQY
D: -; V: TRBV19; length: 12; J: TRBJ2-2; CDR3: ASKVQVNTGELF
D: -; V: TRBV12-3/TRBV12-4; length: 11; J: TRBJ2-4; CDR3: ASSPGAPNIQY
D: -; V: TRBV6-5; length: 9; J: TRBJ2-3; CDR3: ASRAGDTQY
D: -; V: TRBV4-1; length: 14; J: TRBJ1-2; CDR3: ASSSRTRHGIYGYT
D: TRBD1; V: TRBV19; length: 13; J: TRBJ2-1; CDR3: ASTLVQGTGVRQF
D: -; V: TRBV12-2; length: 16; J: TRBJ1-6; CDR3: ASRLVPGGRSYNSPLH
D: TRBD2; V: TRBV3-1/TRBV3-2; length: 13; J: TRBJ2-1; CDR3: ASSPVGTSGNEQF
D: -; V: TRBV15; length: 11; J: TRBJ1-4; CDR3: ATSGVIGEKLF
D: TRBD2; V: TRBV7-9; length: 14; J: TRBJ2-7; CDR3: ASSSRAVAGAGEQY
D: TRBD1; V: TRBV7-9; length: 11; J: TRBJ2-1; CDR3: ASSLVSGQGQF
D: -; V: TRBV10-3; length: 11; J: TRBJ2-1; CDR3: AISDILYNEQF
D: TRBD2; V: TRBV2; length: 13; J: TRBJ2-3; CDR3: ANKRTSGISDTQY
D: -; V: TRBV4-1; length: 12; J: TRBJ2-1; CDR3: ASSQLTSNNEQF
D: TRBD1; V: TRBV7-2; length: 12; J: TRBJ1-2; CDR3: ASSPMDRENGYT
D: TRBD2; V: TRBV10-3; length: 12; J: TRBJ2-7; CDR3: AISGTSGTYEQY
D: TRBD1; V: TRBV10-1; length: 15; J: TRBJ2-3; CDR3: ASSEGTGQGVKDTQY
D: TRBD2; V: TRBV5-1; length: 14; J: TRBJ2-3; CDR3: ASSYGSGSGSDTQY
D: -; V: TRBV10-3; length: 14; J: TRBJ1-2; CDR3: AISESGYRTNYGYT
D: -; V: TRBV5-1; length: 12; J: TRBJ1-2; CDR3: ASSSPDSNYGYT
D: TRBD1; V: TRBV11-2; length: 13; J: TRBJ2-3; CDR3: ASSSWDRWADTQY
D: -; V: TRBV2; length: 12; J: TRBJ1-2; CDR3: ASSGRDMNYGYT
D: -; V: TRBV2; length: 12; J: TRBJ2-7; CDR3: ASIDDGGSYEQY
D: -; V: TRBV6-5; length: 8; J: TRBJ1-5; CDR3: AGGRWPQH
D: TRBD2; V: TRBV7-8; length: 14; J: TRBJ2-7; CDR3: ASSQSGVAGSYEQY
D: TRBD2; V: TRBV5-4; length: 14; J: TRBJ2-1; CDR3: ASSFGTSGTYNEQF
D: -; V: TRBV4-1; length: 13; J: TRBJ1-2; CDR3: ASSPLGRGGYGYT
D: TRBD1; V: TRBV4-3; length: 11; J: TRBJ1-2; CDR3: ASSLGQGYGYT
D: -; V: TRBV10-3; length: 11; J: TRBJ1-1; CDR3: AISGAGGTEAF
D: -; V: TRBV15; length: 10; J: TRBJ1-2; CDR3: ATSRDGRLYT
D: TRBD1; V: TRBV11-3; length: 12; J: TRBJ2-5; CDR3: ASSPRDRPETQY
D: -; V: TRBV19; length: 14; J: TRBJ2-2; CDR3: ASSIGQPGTTGELF
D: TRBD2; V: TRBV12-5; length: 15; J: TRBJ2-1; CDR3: ASGNQRASGKVNEQF
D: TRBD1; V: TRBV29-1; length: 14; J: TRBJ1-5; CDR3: SALLGEGRGNQPQH